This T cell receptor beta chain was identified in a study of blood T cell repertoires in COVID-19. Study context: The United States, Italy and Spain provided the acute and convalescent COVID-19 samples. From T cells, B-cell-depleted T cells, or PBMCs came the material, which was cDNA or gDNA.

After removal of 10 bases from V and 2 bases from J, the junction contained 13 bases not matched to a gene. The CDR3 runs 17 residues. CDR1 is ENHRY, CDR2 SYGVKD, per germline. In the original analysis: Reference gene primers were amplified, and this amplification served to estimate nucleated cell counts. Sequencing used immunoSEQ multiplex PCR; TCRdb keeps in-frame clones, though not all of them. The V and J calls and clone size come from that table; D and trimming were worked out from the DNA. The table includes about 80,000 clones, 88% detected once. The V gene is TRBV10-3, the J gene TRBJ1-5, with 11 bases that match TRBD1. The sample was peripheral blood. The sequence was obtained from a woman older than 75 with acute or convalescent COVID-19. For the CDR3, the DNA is TGTGCCACAAAACCCGGGACAGGGGGTCGGGGCAATCAGCCCCAGCATTTT. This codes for CATKPGTGGRGNQPQHF.